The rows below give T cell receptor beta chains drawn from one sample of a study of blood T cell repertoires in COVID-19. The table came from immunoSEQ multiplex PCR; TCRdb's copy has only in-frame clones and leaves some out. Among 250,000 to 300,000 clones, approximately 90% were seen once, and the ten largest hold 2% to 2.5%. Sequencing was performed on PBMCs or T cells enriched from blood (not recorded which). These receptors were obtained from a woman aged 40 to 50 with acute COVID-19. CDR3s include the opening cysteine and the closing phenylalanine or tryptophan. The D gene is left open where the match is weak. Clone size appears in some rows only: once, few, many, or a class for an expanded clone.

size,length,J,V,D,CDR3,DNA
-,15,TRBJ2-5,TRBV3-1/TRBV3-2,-,CASSQDLQVQETQYF,TGTGCCAGCAGCCAAGATTTACAGGTCCAAGAGACCCAGTACTTC
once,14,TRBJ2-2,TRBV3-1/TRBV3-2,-,CASSQEGSTGELFF,TGTGCCAGCAGCCAAGAGGGGAGCACCGGGGAGCTGTTTTTT
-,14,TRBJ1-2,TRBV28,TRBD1,CASSRDSFLYGYTF,TGTGCCAGCAGTCGGGACAGCTTTCTCTATGGCTACACCTTC
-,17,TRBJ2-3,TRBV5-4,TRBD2,CASSPLTGSGGMNTQYF,TGTGCCAGCAGCCCACTGACTGGGAGCGGGGGGATGAATACGCAGTATTTT
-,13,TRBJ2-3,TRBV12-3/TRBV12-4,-,CASSLEARDTQYF,TGTGCCAGCAGTTTAGAGGCCAGGGATACGCAGTATTTT
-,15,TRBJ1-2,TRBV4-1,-,CASSQATRTVDGYTF,TGCGCCAGCAGCCAAGCCACGAGAACAGTCGATGGCTACACCTTC
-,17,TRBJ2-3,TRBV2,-,CASSRTPGLPNTDTQYF,TGTGCCAGCAGTAGGACCCCGGGACTCCCGAACACAGATACGCAGTATTTT
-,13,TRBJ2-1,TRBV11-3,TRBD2,CASSLELADEQFF,TGTGCCAGCAGCTTAGAACTAGCGGATGAGCAGTTCTTC
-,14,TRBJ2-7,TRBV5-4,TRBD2,CASSLHGGAYEQYF,TGTGCCAGCAGCTTACATGGGGGGGCCTACGAGCAGTACTTC
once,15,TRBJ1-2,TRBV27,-,CASSFGRAGNYGYTF,TGTGCCAGCAGTTTCGGTAGGGCGGGGAACTATGGCTACACCTTC
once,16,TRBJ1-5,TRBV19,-,CASSIGGAIGNQPQHF,TGTGCCAGTAGTATTGGGGGGGCTATCGGCAATCAGCCCCAGCATTTT
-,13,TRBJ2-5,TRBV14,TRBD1,CASSGQGYETQYF,TGTGCCAGCAGCGGACAGGGTTATGAGACCCAGTACTTC
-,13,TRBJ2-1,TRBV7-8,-,CASSLELYNEQFF,TGTGCCAGCAGCTTAGAACTGTACAATGAGCAGTTCTTC
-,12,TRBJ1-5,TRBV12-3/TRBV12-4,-,CASSLGRTPQHF,TGTGCCAGCAGTTTAGGGAGAACGCCCCAGCATTTT
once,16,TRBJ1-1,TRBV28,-,CASTPGRTLMNTEAFF,TGTGCCAGCACTCCCGGGAGGACCCTCATGAACACTGAAGCTTTCTTT
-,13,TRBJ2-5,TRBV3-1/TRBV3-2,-,CASSQDRGETQYF,TGTGCCAGCAGCCAAGATCGGGGAGAGACCCAGTACTTC
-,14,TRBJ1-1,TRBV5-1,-,CASSLGAPNTEAFF,TGCGCCAGCAGCTTGGGGGCCCCGAACACTGAAGCTTTCTTT
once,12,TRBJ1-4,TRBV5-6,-,CASSLQNEKLFF,TGTGCCAGCAGCTTGCAAAATGAAAAACTGTTTTTT
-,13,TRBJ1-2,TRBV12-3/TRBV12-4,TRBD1,CASSGTGSGGYTF,TGTGCCAGCAGCGGGACAGGGTCAGGTGGCTACACCTTC
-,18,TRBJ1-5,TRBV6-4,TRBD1,CASSERRAGQLSNQPQHF,TGTGCCAGCAGTGAGCGGCGGGCGGGACAGTTAAGCAATCAGCCCCAGCATTTT
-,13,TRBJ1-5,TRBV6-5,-,CASNGQFNQPQHF,TGTGCCAGCAATGGACAGTTCAATCAGCCCCAGCATTTT
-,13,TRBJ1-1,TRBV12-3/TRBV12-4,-,CASSLGQSTEAFF,TGTGCCAGCAGTTTAGGACAGAGCACTGAAGCTTTCTTT
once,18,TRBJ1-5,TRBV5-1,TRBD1,CASSPGQGYGDGNQPQHF,TGCGCCAGCAGCCCAGGACAGGGGTATGGGGATGGCAATCAGCCCCAGCATTTT
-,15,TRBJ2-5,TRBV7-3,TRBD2,CASSRDGLAGETQYF,TGTGCCAGCAGCCGAGACGGGCTAGCGGGGGAGACCCAGTACTTC
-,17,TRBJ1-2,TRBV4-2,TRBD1,CASSPTPSTGKGYGYTF,TGTGCCAGCAGCCCGACCCCATCGACAGGGAAAGGCTATGGCTACACCTTC
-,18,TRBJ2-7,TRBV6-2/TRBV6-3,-,CASSYSIQGAPSSYEQYF,TGTGCCAGCAGTTACTCGATCCAAGGAGCACCGAGCTCCTACGAGCAGTACTTC
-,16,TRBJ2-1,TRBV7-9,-,CASSLRGAISYNEQFF,TGTGCCAGCAGCTTACGAGGAGCTATTTCCTACAATGAGCAGTTCTTC
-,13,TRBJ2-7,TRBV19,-,CASSIHSSYEQYF,TGTGCCAGTAGTATCCACAGCTCCTACGAGCAGTACTTC
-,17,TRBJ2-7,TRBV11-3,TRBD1,CASSLAKYGQVTYEQYF,TGTGCCAGCAGCTTAGCTAAGTATGGACAGGTCACCTACGAGCAGTACTTC
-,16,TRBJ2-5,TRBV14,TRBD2,CASSQDPGLAMETQYF,TGTGCCAGCAGCCAAGATCCGGGACTAGCGATGGAGACCCAGTACTTC
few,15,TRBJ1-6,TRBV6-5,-,CASSYSLRDNSPLHF,TGTGCCAGCAGTTACTCGTTACGGGATAATTCACCCCTCCACTTT
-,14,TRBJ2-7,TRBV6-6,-,CASSYSGGSYEQYF,TGTGCCAGCAGTTACTCAGGGGGCTCCTACGAGCAGTACTTC
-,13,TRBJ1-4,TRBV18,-,CASSPLEGEKLFF,TGTGCCAGCTCACCATTGGAGGGGGAAAAACTGTTTTTT
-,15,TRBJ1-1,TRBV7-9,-,CASSPWTESNTEAFF,TGTGCCAGCAGCCCTTGGACAGAATCGAACACTGAAGCTTTCTTT
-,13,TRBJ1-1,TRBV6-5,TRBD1,CASRGQGYTEAFF,TGTGCCAGCAGGGGACAGGGATACACTGAAGCTTTCTTT
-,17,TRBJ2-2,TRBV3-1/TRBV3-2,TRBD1,CASSPRRGQPYTGELFF,TGTGCCAGCAGCCCCCGAAGGGGACAGCCTTACACCGGGGAGCTGTTTTTT
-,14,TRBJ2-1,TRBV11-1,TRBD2,CASSPGGNYNEQFF,TGTGCCAGCAGCCCCGGGGGGAACTACAATGAGCAGTTCTTC
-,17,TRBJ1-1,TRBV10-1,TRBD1,CASRAVPGQGANTEAFF,TGCGCCAGCAGGGCTGTCCCGGGACAGGGGGCGAACACTGAAGCTTTCTTT
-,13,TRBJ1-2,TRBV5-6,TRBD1,CASSPGTGQGYTF,TGTGCCAGCAGCCCCGGGACAGGGCAAGGCTACACCTTC
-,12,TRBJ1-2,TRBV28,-,CASSPVPYGYTF,TGTGCCAGCAGTCCGGTTCCCTATGGCTACACCTTC
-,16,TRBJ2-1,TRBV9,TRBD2,CASSARLAGPTGEQFF,TGTGCCAGCAGCGCTAGACTAGCGGGGCCGACGGGTGAGCAGTTCTTC
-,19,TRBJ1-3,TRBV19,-,CASSIGTGRGVLKGNTIYF,TGTGCCAGTAGTATTGGAACAGGGCGAGGAGTTTTAAAGGGAAACACCATATATTTT
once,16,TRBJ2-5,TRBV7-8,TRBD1,CASSWRTGGSQETQYF,TGTGCCAGCAGCTGGAGGACAGGTGGGTCTCAAGAGACCCAGTACTTC
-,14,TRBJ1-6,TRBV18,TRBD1,CASSPTQGESPLHF,TGTGCCAGCTCACCAACCCAGGGGGAATCACCCCTCCACTTT
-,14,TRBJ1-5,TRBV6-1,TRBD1,CASSESGGSQPQHF,TGTGCCAGCAGTGAGTCAGGGGGGAGTCAGCCCCAGCATTTT
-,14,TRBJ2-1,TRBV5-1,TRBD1,CASRKGQGTDEQFF,TGCGCCAGCAGGAAGGGACAGGGTACTGATGAGCAGTTCTTC
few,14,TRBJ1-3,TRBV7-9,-,CASSPDISGNTIYF,TGTGCCAGCAGCCCGGACATCTCTGGAAACACCATATATTTT
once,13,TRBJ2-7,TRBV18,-,CASSPDFSTEQYF,TGTGCCAGCTCACCAGACTTTTCCACCGAGCAGTACTTC
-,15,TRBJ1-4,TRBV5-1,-,CASSPSGERGEKLFF,TGCGCCAGCAGCCCCTCGGGGGAAAGGGGCGAAAAACTGTTTTTT
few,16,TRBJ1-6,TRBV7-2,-,CASSQDRPFYNSPLHF,TGTGCCAGCAGTCAAGACAGGCCTTTCTATAATTCACCCCTCCACTTT
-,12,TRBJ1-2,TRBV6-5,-,CASSNGGYGYTF,TGTGCCAGCAGCAACGGGGGTTATGGCTACACCTTC
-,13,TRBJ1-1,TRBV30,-,CAWSVPRAPEAFF,TGTGCCTGGAGTGTCCCCAGGGCGCCTGAAGCTTTCTTT
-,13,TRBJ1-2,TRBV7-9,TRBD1,CASSLGDREGYTF,TGTGCCAGCAGCTTAGGGGACAGGGAAGGCTACACCTTC
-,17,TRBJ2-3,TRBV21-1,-,CASSKDRTAGGTDTQYF,TGTGCCAGCAGCAAAGATCGGACAGCGGGAGGCACAGATACGCAGTATTTT
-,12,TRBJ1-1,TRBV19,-,CASSMRSTEAFF,TGTGCCAGTAGTATGAGGAGCACTGAAGCTTTCTTT
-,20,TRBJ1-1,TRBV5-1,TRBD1,CASSLRGTGGAIISYVEAFF,TGCGCCAGCAGCTTACGAGGGACAGGGGGCGCTATAATCTCCTATGTTGAAGCTTTCTTT
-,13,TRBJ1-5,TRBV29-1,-,CSALPGGNQPQHF,TGCAGCGCTCTACCAGGGGGCAATCAGCCCCAGCATTTT
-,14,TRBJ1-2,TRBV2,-,CASSESQGGYGYTF,TGTGCCAGCAGTGAATCGCAGGGTGGCTATGGCTACACCTTC